One and the same sample provided the 29 T cell receptor beta chains below, sequenced in a study of blood T cell repertoires in COVID-19. The repertoire was sequenced with immunoSEQ multiplex PCR; TCRdb's copy has only in-frame clones and lacks some. The sample lists approximately 200,000 clones; roughly 84% were seen once. The sequencing input was peripheral blood. These receptors were taken from a person aged 70 to 80 with COVID-19, enrolled during active disease.

The chain is built from TRBV12-3 or TRBV12-4 and TRBJ2-7; D is possibly TRBD2 (6 bases). The CDR3 length is 13 residues. V was clipped by 3 bases and J by 7 bases, with 13 bases between them. CDR3 DNA sequence: TGTGCCAGCAGTTTCGGCGGGAAAGGGGAGCAGTACTTC. Its protein product is CASSFGGKGEQYF.

The chain couples TRBV7-9 to TRBJ1-1, with unresolved D. Trimming removed 1 base at V and 11 bases at J, with 8 bases between. Germline CDR1 SEHNR, CDR2 FQNEAQ (reference sequence). CDR3 size: 11 residues. CDR3: CASSLGGGAFF. The CDR3 coding sequence is TGTGCCAGCAGCTTAGGAGGAGGGGCTTTCTTT.

The rearrangement joins TRBV9 to TRBJ1-3, with D possibly being TRBD1 (5 bases). The CDR3 spans 15 residues. Germline lookup yields CDR1 SGDLS and CDR2 YYNGEE. Trimming removed 1 base from V and 2 bases from J, with 10 bases in between. The CDR3 is CASSVTGTPGNTIYF. The CDR3 DNA sequence: TGTGCCAGCAGCGTAACGGGGACTCCTGGAAACACCATATATTTT. The variable domain in full, with the rest retrieved from reference TRBV9 and TRBJ1-3, is DSGVTQTPKHLITATGQRVTLRCSPRSGDLSVYWYQQSLDQGLQFLIQYYNGEERAKGNILERFSAQQFPDLHSELNLSSLELGDSALYFCASSVTGTPGNTIYFGEGSWLTVV.

The V gene is TRBV3-1 (or the pseudogene TRBV3-2), the J gene TRBJ1-2; the D gene is possibly TRBD1 (6 bases). V was shortened by 3 bases and J by 2 bases, with 13 bases between the two germline ends. Per germline, CDR1 LGHDT and CDR2 YNNKEL (reference sequence). The CDR3 runs to 15 residues. This CDR3 reads CASSQQQGRNYGYTF. For the CDR3, the DNA is TGTGCCAGCAGCCAGCAACAGGGAAGAAACTATGGCTACACCTTC.

The V call is TRBV5-1, the J call TRBJ1-1, with unresolved D. The germline V gene encodes CDR1 SGHRS and CDR2 YFSETQ. Trimming shortened V by 2 bases and J by 2 bases, and 13 bases separated the two germline ends. This CDR3 is built from 15 residues. CDR3 in DNA: TGCGCCAGCAGCTTAGACAAAGGCCGAAACACTGAAGCTTTCTTT. Translating gives CASSLDKGRNTEAFF.

The rearrangement links TRBV7-2 to TRBJ1-3, with TRBD1 matching over 12 bases. Germline V gene lookup returns CDR1 SGHTA and CDR2 FQGNSA. The CDR3 spans 17 residues. J lost 4 bases, V lost 4 bases, and 8 bases had no gene match. This CDR3 reads CASSSGQGASRGNTIYF. CDR3 DNA sequence: TGTGCCAGCAGCTCGGGACAGGGGGCCTCGAGGGGAAACACCATATATTTT.

This chain uses TRBV7-2 with TRBJ2-5; 7 positions match TRBD2. Trimming removed 5 bases from V and 3 bases from J; junction bases left unmatched: 6. The CDR3 length is 14 residues. CDR1 and CDR2 (germline): SGHTA, FQGNSA. The CDR3 region has the DNA TGTGCCAGCAGCCCTAGCGGCCTGGAAGAGACCCAGTACTTC. It translates to CASSPSGLEETQYF.

The chain links TRBV5-8 to TRBJ1-3; D not resolved. The CDR3 runs to 12 residues. The V end lost 2 bases, the J end lost 7 bases, and 7 bases lay between the germline ends. Germline V gives CDR1 SGHTS, CDR2 YDEGEE. CDR3 sequence (DNA): TGTGCCAGCAGCTTACGCAGTAACACCATATATTTT. Translated, it gives CASSLRSNTIYF.

The chain carries TRBV4-2 and TRBJ1-1, with a weak D call TRBD1 (6 bases). V lost 8 bases and J 5 bases, leaving 18 bases between the germline ends. This CDR3 is 14 amino acids long. Germline assignment: CDR1 LGHNA and CDR2 YNFKEQ. The CDR3 reads CASSTRTRGTEAFF. In DNA, the CDR3 is TGTGCCAGCTCAACCCGGACGAGGGGGACTGAAGCTTTCTTT.

Only a few counts were recorded for this clone. The chain links TRBV5-5 to TRBJ1-5, with D unresolved. Germline V CDR1 and CDR2: SGHKS, YYEKEE (reference sequence). The CDR3 loop spans 17 amino acids. Trimming pared 0 bases from V and 4 bases from J, leaving 17 bases between. This CDR3 is CASSLGGSGSLNQPQHF. CDR3 bases: TGTGCCAGCAGCTTGGGCGGGTCGGGCAGTTTGAATCAGCCCCAGCATTTT. Filled out from reference TRBV5-5 and TRBJ1-5, the complete variable domain reads DAGVTQSPTHLIKTRGQQVTLRCSPISGHKSVSWYQQVLGQGPQFIFQYYEKEERGRGNFPDRFSARQFPNYSSELNVNALLLGDSALYLCASSLGGSGSLNQPQHFGDGTRLSIL.

V gene TRBV7-6 combines with J gene TRBJ2-5; 10 bases align to TRBD2. From germline, CDR1 is SGHVS and CDR2 FNYEAQ. This CDR3 is 14 amino acids long. The trim removed 5 bases at V and 10 bases at J, leaving 10 bases unmatched. CDR3 amino acids: CASSLYSSGSFQYF. The CDR3 DNA sequence: TGTGCCAGCAGCCTCTACTCTAGCGGGAGTTTCCAGTACTTC.

This chain connects TRBV2 to TRBJ2-4; TRBD2 is a possible D gene (6 bases). V was cut by 2 bases and J by 2 bases, with 10 bases left in between. The CDR3 is 15 residues long. Germline loops: CDR1 SNHLY, CDR2 FYNNEI. CDR3 DNA sequence: TGTGCCAGCAGTGAAAGTAGCGGCACCAAAAACATTCAGTACTTC. Its translation: CASSESSGTKNIQYF.

The chain joins TRBV7-9 to TRBJ1-1; 8 nucleotides match TRBD1. The germline V gene has CDR1 SEHNR and CDR2 FQNEAQ (reference sequence). V gave up 4 bases and J gave up 6 bases; unmatched junction bases: 4. This CDR3 region has 13 residues. The CDR3 reads CASSSSGGAEAFF. The CDR3 DNA sequence: TGTGCCAGCAGCTCCTCAGGGGGCGCTGAAGCTTTCTTT.

The chain has TRBV13 and TRBJ2-7; 8 nucleotides agree with TRBD2. The V and J ends lost 2 bases and 1 base, in that order; junction bases with no gene match: 4. The CDR3 has 15 amino acids. Germline lookup yields CDR1 PRHDT and CDR2 FYEKMQ (reference sequence). This CDR3 reads CASSLNGRGSYEQYF. The CDR3 DNA is TGTGCCAGCAGCTTAAACGGGAGGGGGTCCTACGAGCAGTACTTC.

The chain couples TRBV7-2 to TRBJ2-1, with 10 bases matching TRBD2. Germline V CDR1 and CDR2: SGHTA, FQGNSA. The trim removed 2 bases at V and 6 bases at J, leaving 7 bases unmatched. The CDR3 extends over 16 amino acids. The CDR3, as DNA: TGTGCCAGCAGCTTATTTGCGCTAGCGGGAGCCAATGAGCAGTTCTTC. As protein: CASSLFALAGANEQFF.

The rearrangement joins TRBV19 to TRBJ2-1, with 9 bases fitting TRBD1. Germline V CDR1 and CDR2: LNHDA, SQIVND (reference sequence). This CDR3 region has 15 residues. V gave up 1 base and J gave up 4 bases; unmatched junction bases: 2. The CDR3 protein is CASSIGDRDYNEQFF. The CDR3 nucleotides are TGTGCCAGTAGTATAGGGGACAGGGATTACAATGAGCAGTTCTTC.

This sequence joins TRBV19 and TRBJ1-2; D gene uncertain. Looked up from germline, CDR1 is LNHDA and CDR2 is SQIVND (reference sequence). Trimming pared 8 bases from V and 6 bases from J, leaving 10 bases between. This CDR3 has 11 residues. The CDR3 region is CASRSGNGYTF. Here the CDR3 DNA reads TGTGCCAGTCGGAGCGGGAATGGCTACACCTTC.

About this clone: The DNA is omitted, as the CDR3 cannot be located on it reliably, and the CDR3 follows TCRdb's listing. The genes are TRBV6-5 and TRBJ2-1; the listed D gene, TRBD2, was not tested against the DNA. The CDR3 totals 16 residues, both ends included. Germline V gene sequence: CDR1 MNHEY, CDR2 SVGAGI. CDR3 in amino acids: CASSSSRDYLWDEQFF.

The chain joins TRBV27 to TRBJ1-2; TRBD1 matches 8 bases. CDR3 size: 15 residues. Germline V gives CDR1 MNHEY, CDR2 SMNVEV (reference sequence). Losses at the gene ends were 6 bases for V and 2 bases for J; bases not matched to a gene: 8. CDR3 coding DNA: TGTGCCAGCAGCCCGAGGACAGGGCTAAACTATGGCTACACCTTC. It codes for CASSPRTGLNYGYTF.

The V gene is TRBV7-3, the J gene TRBJ1-1; D uncertain. The V gene lost 6 bases and the J gene lost 0 bases, with 11 bases spanning the gap. Germline V lookup: CDR1 SGHTA, CDR2 FQGTGA. This CDR3 contains 14 residues. The CDR3 here is CASRRDNMNTEAFF. The CDR3 DNA sequence: TGTGCCAGCAGACGAGATAATATGAACACTGAAGCTTTCTTT.

The V and J genes are TRBV19 and TRBJ1-1; TRBD1 aligns across 7 bases. With 4 bases clipped from V and 0 bases from J, the junction kept 8 bases outside the gene matches. In germline, CDR1 is LNHDA, CDR2 SQIVND (reference sequence). The CDR3 length is 16 residues. The CDR3 reads CASSTPRTGMNTEAFF. In nucleotides, the CDR3 is TGTGCCAGTAGTACCCCCCGGACAGGTATGAACACTGAAGCTTTCTTT.

The chain has TRBV5-1 and TRBJ2-3, with 9 bases lining up with TRBD2. The V segment lost 4 bases and the J segment 4 bases; nucleotides outside the gene matches: 10. Germline V CDR1 and CDR2: SGHRS, YFSETQ. CDR3 length: 16 residues. The CDR3 loop is CASSPRTSAGADTQYF. The CDR3 bases are TGCGCCAGCAGCCCCCGGACTAGCGCTGGGGCAGATACGCAGTATTTT.

The chain has TRBV11-2 and TRBJ1-6, with D unresolved. The germline V gene has CDR1 SGHAT and CDR2 FQNNGV. V dropped 2 bases and J dropped 1 base, with 9 bases sitting between them. The CDR3 consists of 16 residues. CDR3 in amino acids: CASSLSPGSYNSPLHF. In nucleotides, the CDR3 is TGTGCCAGCAGCTTATCCCCGGGATCCTATAATTCACCCCTCCACTTT.

This chain joins TRBV3-1 (or the pseudogene TRBV3-2) and TRBJ1-2; 8 nucleotides line up with TRBD1. Germline CDR1 LGHDT, CDR2 YNNKEL (reference sequence). The CDR3 has 15 amino acids. With 4 bases clipped from V and 4 bases from J, the junction kept 8 bases outside the gene matches. CDR3 sequence (DNA): TGTGCCAGCAGCCCCCCGACAGGGGCGGTCTATGGCTACACCTTC. Its protein product is CASSPPTGAVYGYTF.

A few counts support this clone. The chain recombines TRBV27 with TRBJ2-5; 15 bases are a match to TRBD2. The germline CDR1 and CDR2 sequences are MNHEY and SMNVEV (reference sequence). The CDR3 runs 18 residues. V lost 5 bases and J lost 2; bases outside the gene matches: 9. CDR3 in amino acids: CASSPRGLAGGNQETQYF. The CDR3 bases are TGTGCCAGCAGTCCGCGGGGACTAGCGGGGGGCAATCAAGAGACCCAGTACTTC.

This chain joins TRBV2 and TRBJ2-2; TRBD1 agrees at 7 bases. The V gene's germline CDR1 is SNHLY and CDR2 FYNNEI. The junction had 5 bases not matched to a gene; V was cut back by 4 bases and J by 3 bases. CDR3 length: 15 amino acids. In DNA, the CDR3 is TGTGCCAGCAGTGGGGACGGGACAGACACCGGGGAGCTGTTTTTT. Translated, it gives CASSGDGTDTGELFF.

This clone was detected only a few times. V gene TRBV10-3 combines with J gene TRBJ2-1, with D maybe TRBD2 (6 bases). The V gene's germline CDR1 is ENHRY and CDR2 SYGVKD. The CDR3 contains 14 residues. V lost 4 bases and J 9 bases, leaving 16 bases between the germline ends. The DNA for the CDR3 is TGTGCCATCAGTGCCTCCGGGACTCCTAGTGAGCAGTTCTTC. Translation gives CAISASGTPSEQFF.

The chain employs TRBV7-2 and TRBJ2-7; TRBD2 might be the D (5 bases). V was trimmed by 1 base and J by 4 bases, leaving 14 bases between them. From germline, CDR1 is SGHTA and CDR2 FQGNSA. The CDR3 totals 15 residues. CDR3 in amino acids: CASSLENRGIYEQYF. Written as DNA, the CDR3 is TGTGCCAGCAGCTTAGAGAACAGAGGGATTTACGAGCAGTACTTC.

The rearrangement links TRBV18 to TRBJ1-2; D gene ambiguous. The V and J ends lost 3 bases and 8 bases respectively, with 16 bases between them. From germline, CDR1 is KGHSH and CDR2 LQKENI. The CDR3 runs to 14 residues. This chain's CDR3 is CASSPVAFRSGYTF. The CDR3 coding sequence is TGTGCCAGCTCACCGGTAGCATTTCGGTCGGGCTACACCTTC.